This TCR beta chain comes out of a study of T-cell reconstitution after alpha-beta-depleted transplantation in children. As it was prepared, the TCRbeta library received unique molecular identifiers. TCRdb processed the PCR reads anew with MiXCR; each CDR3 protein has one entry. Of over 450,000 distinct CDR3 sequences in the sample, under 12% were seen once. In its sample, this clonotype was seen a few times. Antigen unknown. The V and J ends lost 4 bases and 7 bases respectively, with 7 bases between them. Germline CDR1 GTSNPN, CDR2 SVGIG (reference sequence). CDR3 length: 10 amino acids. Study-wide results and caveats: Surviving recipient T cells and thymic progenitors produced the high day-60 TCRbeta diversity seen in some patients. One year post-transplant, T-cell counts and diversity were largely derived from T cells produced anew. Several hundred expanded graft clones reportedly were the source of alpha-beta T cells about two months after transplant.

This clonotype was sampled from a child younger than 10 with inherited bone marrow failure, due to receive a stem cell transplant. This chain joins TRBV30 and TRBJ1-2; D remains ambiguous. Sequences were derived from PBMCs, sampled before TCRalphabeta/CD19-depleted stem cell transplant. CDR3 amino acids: CAWKASGYTF. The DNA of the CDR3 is TGTGCCTGGAAGGCGTCTGGCTACACCTTC.